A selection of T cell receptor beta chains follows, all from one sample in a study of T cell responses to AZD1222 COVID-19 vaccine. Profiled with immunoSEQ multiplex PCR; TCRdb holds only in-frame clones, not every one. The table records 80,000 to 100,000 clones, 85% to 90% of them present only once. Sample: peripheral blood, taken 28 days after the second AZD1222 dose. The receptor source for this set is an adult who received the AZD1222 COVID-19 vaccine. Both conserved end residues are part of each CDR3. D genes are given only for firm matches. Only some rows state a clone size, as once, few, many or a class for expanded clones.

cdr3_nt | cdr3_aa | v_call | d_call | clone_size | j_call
TGTGCCAGCTCACCAGACGGATCGAACACTGAAGCTTTCTTT | CASSPDGSNTEAFF | TRBV18 | NA | NA | TRBJ1-1
TGCGCCAGCAGCTTGGCGGGCATGAATGTAGGGGGAAGAAATGAGCAGTTCTTC | CASSLAGMNVGGRNEQFF | TRBV5-1 | NA | NA | TRBJ2-1
TGTGCCAGCAGCCTGGGGGGGAACTCACCCCTCCACTTT | CASSLGGNSPLHF | TRBV5-6 | NA | NA | TRBJ1-6
TGTGCCAGCAGCGTAGGGACCTATAATCAGCCCCAGCATTTT | CASSVGTYNQPQHF | TRBV9 | NA | NA | TRBJ1-5
TGTGCCAGCAGCCAAGGGCCTCAAGAGACCCAGTACTTC | CASSQGPQETQYF | TRBV3-1/TRBV3-2 | NA | once | TRBJ2-5
TGCGCCAGCAGTATTAGCGGGGGGGCAGATACGCAGTATTTT | CASSISGGADTQYF | TRBV5-1 | TRBD2 | NA | TRBJ2-3
TGTGCCAGCAGTTTGGCCGGGACAGGGGATTCACCCCTCCACTTT | CASSLAGTGDSPLHF | TRBV27 | TRBD1 | NA | TRBJ1-6
TGTGCCAGCAGTGAGCTAGGGACATCTTATAGCAATCAGCCCCAGCATTTT | CASSELGTSYSNQPQHF | TRBV2 | NA | NA | TRBJ1-5
TGTGCCAGCAGCGTCGGACTGGCGTTCTGGGATGAGCAGTTCTTC | CASSVGLAFWDEQFF | TRBV9 | NA | NA | TRBJ2-1
TGCAGCGTTAAAGATACTCCCTATGGCTACACCTTC | CSVKDTPYGYTF | TRBV29-1 | NA | NA | TRBJ1-2
TGTGCCAGCAGCTTGGTTGGGGGGCCAAATGAGCAGTTCTTC | CASSLVGGPNEQFF | TRBV5-5 | NA | once | TRBJ2-1
TGTGCCAGCTCACCGGGACAGGGCTATCAGCCCCAGCATTTT | CASSPGQGYQPQHF | TRBV18 | TRBD1 | NA | TRBJ1-5
TGCGCCAGCAGCCAAGGTGAAGTTAGCAATCAGCCCCAGCATTTT | CASSQGEVSNQPQHF | TRBV4-1 | NA | many | TRBJ1-5
TGTGCCAGCTCACCGGGTAGTAGCAATCAGCCCCAGCATTTT | CASSPGSSNQPQHF | TRBV18 | NA | NA | TRBJ1-5
TGTGCCAGCTGCCGGGACAGGGGTCAGGAAAAACTGTTTTTT | CASCRDRGQEKLFF | TRBV2 | TRBD1 | NA | TRBJ1-4
TGTGCCAGCAGCCAAGATGCTAGCTCCTACAATGAGCAGTTCTTC | CASSQDASSYNEQFF | TRBV4-2 | NA | NA | TRBJ2-1
TGTGCCAGCAGTCTGGGCCGCAACTCTGGAAACACCATATATTTT | CASSLGRNSGNTIYF | TRBV6-5 | NA | NA | TRBJ1-3
TGTGCCAGCCGACCGGGACTAGCGGATCAAGAGACCCAGTACTTC | CASRPGLADQETQYF | TRBV7-7 | TRBD2 | NA | TRBJ2-5
TGTGCCACCAGCAGAGACCCAGGGCTCGGGGGAGGCGGGGAGCTGTTTTTT | CATSRDPGLGGGGELFF | TRBV15 | NA | NA | TRBJ2-2
TGTGCCAGCTCAGCCGGGACTGATTACGAGCAGTACTTC | CASSAGTDYEQYF | TRBV18 | NA | NA | TRBJ2-7
TGTGCCATTGCGGGGCGGAACACTGAAGCTTTCTTT | CAIAGRNTEAFF | TRBV10-3 | NA | NA | TRBJ1-1
TGTGCCACCGGTGGCAGCGGGGCTTCCTACGAGCAGTACTTC | CATGGSGASYEQYF | TRBV6-5 | TRBD2 | once | TRBJ2-7
TGTGCCAGCAGTGAACAGGGACAGGGTGTCGGGGAGCTGTTTTTT | CASSEQGQGVGELFF | TRBV2 | TRBD1 | NA | TRBJ2-2
TGTGCCAGCAGCCCCGGGTTCGGGAATAACTATGGCTACACCTTC | CASSPGFGNNYGYTF | TRBV6-6 | NA | NA | TRBJ1-2
TGCGCCAGCAGCTTCAGCGGGCAATCCTACGAGCAGTACTTC | CASSFSGQSYEQYF | TRBV5-1 | NA | NA | TRBJ2-7
TGTGCCAGCAGCTTGTGGCGGGGGAGCTCCTACAATGAGCAGTTCTTC | CASSLWRGSSYNEQFF | TRBV5-4 | TRBD2 | NA | TRBJ2-1
TGTGCCAGCAGCGAGCGGACAGGGCGCCGCAATCAGCCCCAGCATTTT | CASSERTGRRNQPQHF | TRBV6-6 | TRBD1 | NA | TRBJ1-5
TGTGCCAGCAGCCAAGGGATTCAAAGACAGGGTGGCGAAAAACTGTTTTTT | CASSQGIQRQGGEKLFF | TRBV4-2 | TRBD1 | once | TRBJ1-4
TGTGCCAGTAGCGGGACAGAAGCTTTCTTT | CASSGTEAFF | TRBV19 | NA | NA | TRBJ1-1
TGCGCCAGCAGCCAGACGGGGGGGTCGGTTGGAAACACCATATATTTT | CASSQTGGSVGNTIYF | TRBV5-1 | NA | NA | TRBJ1-3
TGCGCCAGCAGCCCACAGGGAAACCAGCCCCAGCATTTT | CASSPQGNQPQHF | TRBV5-1 | NA | NA | TRBJ1-5
TGTGCCAGTAGTGGTGGAGGGTCCTATAATTCACCCCTCCACTTT | CASSGGGSYNSPLHF | TRBV19 | NA | NA | TRBJ1-6
TGCGCCAGCAGCCAGGGACAGGGGCCATCCTACGAGCAGTACTTC | CASSQGQGPSYEQYF | TRBV4-1 | TRBD1 | NA | TRBJ2-7